A single sample is the source of the 9 T cell receptor beta chains below, sequenced in a study of shared clonotypes between healthy human individuals. TCRdb's copy holds only in-frame clones and misses some; the assay was immunoSEQ multiplex PCR. The sample holds roughly 2,000,000 clones, roughly 95% seen once. CD45RO-negative, CCR7-selected cells formed the naive CD8 fraction, which excluded terminally differentiated effector memory CD45RA+ cells. Sequenced sample: naive CD8+ T cells sorted from blood. These receptors were obtained from a man younger than 35 in good health.

V and J are TRBV5-4 and TRBJ2-7; D is uncertain. Trimming took off 3 bases at V and 6 bases at J, with 13 bases between the two ends. The V gene's germline CDR1 is SGHNT and CDR2 YYREEE (reference sequence). The CDR3 runs to 13 residues. CDR3 loop: CASSSPESPEQYF. In DNA, the CDR3 is TGTGCCAGCAGCTCCCCCGAGAGTCCCGAGCAGTACTTC.

This clone was recorded once. This CDR3 is CASSATGTSGPFANTGELFF. The CDR3, as DNA: TGTGCCAGCAGCGCAACCGGGACTAGCGGCCCATTCGCGAACACCGGGGAGCTGTTTTTT. This chain links TRBV7-6 with TRBJ2-2; 11 bases are shared with TRBD2. V lost 5 bases and J lost 0; bases outside the gene matches: 14. There are 20 residues in the CDR3. Germline assignment: CDR1 SGHVS and CDR2 FNYEAQ. Together with reference TRBV7-6 and TRBJ2-2, the CDR3 gives the full variable domain: GAGVSQSPRYKVTKRGQDVALRCDPISGHVSLYWYRQALGQGPEFLTYFNYEAQQDKSGLPNDRFSAERPEGSISTLTIQRTEQRDSAMYRCASSATGTSGPFANTGELFFGEGSRLTVL.

This sequence joins TRBV27 and TRBJ1-1; a possible D gene is TRBD1 (6 bases). The V end lost 6 bases, the J end lost 1 base, and 18 bases lay between the germline ends. The CDR3 consists of 16 residues. Germline V gives CDR1 MNHEY, CDR2 SMNVEV (reference sequence). This CDR3 reads CASSLSSGEQNTEAFF. DNA for the CDR3: TGTGCCAGCAGCTTAAGTTCAGGGGAACAGAACACTGAAGCTTTCTTT.

The gene calls are TRBV15 and TRBJ2-5; TRBD1 aligns across 7 bases. The CDR3 spans 13 residues. V was pared by 8 bases and J by 2 bases, with 5 bases of the junction left unmatched. Per the germline V gene, CDR1 is LNHNV and CDR2 is YYDKDF (reference sequence). CDR3 DNA: TGTGCCACCGCCCGGGACAGTCAAGAGACCCAGTACTTC. Protein: CATARDSQETQYF. Full variable domain (remainder filled in from reference TRBV15 and TRBJ2-5): DAMVIQNPRYQVTQFGKPVTLSCSQTLNHNVMYWYQQKSSQAPKLLFHYYDKDFNNEADTPDNFQSRRPNTSFCFLDIRSPGLGDTAMYLCATARDSQETQYFGPGTRLLVL.

This clone was counted once. The rearrangement uses TRBV2 and TRBJ2-3; D unresolved. V lost 1 base, J lost 11 bases, and 10 bases lay in between. Germline CDR1 SNHLY, CDR2 FYNNEI. The CDR3 spans 12 residues. The DNA of the CDR3 is TGTGCCAGCAGTGAAGGTCAGTTGGGGCAGTATTTT. Protein product: CASSEGQLGQYF.

The V and J genes are TRBV13 and TRBJ2-7, with a tentative D call TRBD2 (6 bases). Germline CDR1 and CDR2: PRHDT and FYEKMQ (reference sequence). The CDR3 sequence is 14 residues long. V lost 5 bases and J 5 bases, leaving 16 bases between the germline ends. The CDR3 region is CASSVRLVPHEQYF. DNA for the CDR3: TGTGCCAGCAGCGTAAGACTAGTTCCTCACGAGCAGTACTTC.

This clone was found once. V and J are TRBV27 and TRBJ2-3, with no clear D. The ends were cut back, 7 bases at V and 0 bases at J, with 5 bases in the middle. CDR3 length: 12 residues. Per germline, CDR1 MNHEY and CDR2 SMNVEV (reference sequence). The CDR3 loop reads CASKPSTDTQYF. CDR3 bases: TGTGCCAGCAAACCTAGCACAGATACGCAGTATTTT.

The chain joins TRBV29-1 to TRBJ2-3, with 7 bases lining up with TRBD2. V dropped 4 bases and J dropped 10; count of bases not matched to a gene: 14. In germline, CDR1 is SQVTM, CDR2 ANQGSEA. The CDR3 extends over 14 amino acids. CDR3 in amino acids: CSVVWDYPFPAQYF. For the CDR3, the DNA is TGCAGCGTTGTTTGGGACTACCCCTTCCCAGCGCAGTATTTT.

V is TRBV2 and J is TRBJ2-1, with 7 bases matching TRBD2. Germline CDR1 reads SNHLY; CDR2 reads FYNNEI. V shed 4 bases, J shed 5 bases, and the junction held 11 bases outside the gene matches. The CDR3 has 16 residues. CDR3 region: CASSVRREGLNNEQFF. The CDR3, as DNA: TGTGCCAGCAGTGTACGGAGGGAGGGCCTAAACAATGAGCAGTTCTTC.